This T cell receptor beta chain was sequenced in a study of B cell selection in AIRE deficiency. Only in-frame clones appear in the TCRdb table, and some are missing; sequencing was by immunoSEQ multiplex PCR. The sample consists of 20,000 to 30,000 clones, roughly 90% of them appearing once. Germline CDR1 and CDR2: SGHDT and YYEEEE. Germline trimming cut 5 bases from V and 6 bases from J; bases unmatched to any gene: 1. CDR3 size: 13 residues. The regulatory T cell sort gate was CD4+CD25hiCD127low/negative. The clonotype originates from a human donor in good health. Sequencing was performed on CD4+CD25+ Tregs sorted from PBMCs. V gene TRBV5-6 combines with J gene TRBJ1-6, with 8 positions matching TRBD1. The CDR3 nucleotides are TGTGCCAGCAGTGGACAGGGTAATTCACCCCTCCACTTT. Its protein is CASSGQGNSPLHF.